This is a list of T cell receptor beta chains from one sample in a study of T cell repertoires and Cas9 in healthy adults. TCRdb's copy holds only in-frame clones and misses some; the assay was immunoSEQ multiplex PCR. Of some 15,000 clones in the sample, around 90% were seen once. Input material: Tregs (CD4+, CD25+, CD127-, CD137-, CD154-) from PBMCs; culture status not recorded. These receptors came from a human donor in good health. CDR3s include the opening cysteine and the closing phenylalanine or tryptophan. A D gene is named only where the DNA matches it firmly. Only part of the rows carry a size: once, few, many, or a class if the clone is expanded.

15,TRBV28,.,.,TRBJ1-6,TGTGCCAGCAGTCCCCACGGTCTCCTTGGATCACCCCTCCACTTT,CASSPHGLLGSPLHF
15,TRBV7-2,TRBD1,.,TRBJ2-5,TGTGCCAGCAGCTTAGGGACAGGGACCCAAGAGACCCAGTACTTC,CASSLGTGTQETQYF
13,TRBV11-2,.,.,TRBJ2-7,TGTGCCAGCAGCTTGTGTGGCCGCTACGAGCAGTACTTC,CASSLCGRYEQYF
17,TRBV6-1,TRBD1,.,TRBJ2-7,TGTGCCAGCAGTGAACCTCCCCTTAGGGACAGGGCACACGAGCAGTACTTC,CASSEPPLRDRAHEQYF
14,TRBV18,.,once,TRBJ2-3,TGTGCCAGCTCACCGGGCAGGGGAGAAGATACGCAGTATTTT,CASSPGRGEDTQYF
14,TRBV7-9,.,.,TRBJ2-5,TGTGCCAGCAGCTGGCGCGGAGGCGGGGAGACCCAGTACTTC,CASSWRGGGETQYF
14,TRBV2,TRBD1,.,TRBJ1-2,TGTGCCAGCACACTCCGGGACAGGGTTTTTGGCTACACCTTC,CASTLRDRVFGYTF
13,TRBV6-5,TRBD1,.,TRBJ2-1,TGTGCCAGCAGGGCAGGGGGCCACAATGAGCAGTTCTTC,CASRAGGHNEQFF
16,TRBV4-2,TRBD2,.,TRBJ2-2,TGTGCCAGCAGCTTGGAGTCTAGCGGGGGGGCCGGGGAGCTGTTTTTT,CASSLESSGGAGELFF
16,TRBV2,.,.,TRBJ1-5,TGTGCCAGCAGCCCCGGGGTAGCGCGGCTCAATCAGCCCCAGCATTTT,CASSPGVARLNQPQHF
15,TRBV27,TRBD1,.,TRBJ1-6,TGTGCCAGCAGTTTATCAGGGGGCTTTAATTCACCCCTCCACTTT,CASSLSGGFNSPLHF
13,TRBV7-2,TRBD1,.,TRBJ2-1,TGTGCCAGCCGATTTCGACAGGGGAATGAGCAGTTCTTC,CASRFRQGNEQFF
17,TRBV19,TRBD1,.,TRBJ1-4,TGTGCAAGTAGTATCCTAACAGGGGGCGCGGGTAATGAAAAACTGTTTTTT,CASSILTGGAGNEKLFF
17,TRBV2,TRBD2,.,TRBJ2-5,TGTGCCAGCAGAAGGGGACTAGCGGGGGGGATAAAAGAGACCCAGTACTTC,CASRRGLAGGIKETQYF
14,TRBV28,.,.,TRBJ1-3,TGTGCCAGCAGCACCGGGACTTCTGGAAACACCATATATTTT,CASSTGTSGNTIYF
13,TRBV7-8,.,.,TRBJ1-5,TGTGCCAGCAGCTTCGACTACAGAGAGCCCCAGCATTTT,CASSFDYREPQHF